This is a list of T cell receptor beta chains from one sample in a study of monozygotic twins with inflammatory bowel disease. TCRdb re-called the 5' RACE reads; every CDR3 protein appears as one record, without DNA. Recorded for this sample: approximately 420,000 distinct CDR3 sequences. Sequencing was performed on blood. Source of these receptors: a human donor with ulcerative colitis or Crohn's disease, or a healthy co-twin of an affected twin (not recorded which). Both conserved end residues are part of each CDR3.

j_call v_call cdr3_aa
TRBJ1-1 TRBV5-1 CASTKDGGLNTEAFF
TRBJ2-5 TRBV6-5 CASSYSRSETQYF
TRBJ2-6 TRBV4-1 CASSQEQRGANVLTF
TRBJ2-3 TRBV7-9 CAAWEREGPDTQYF
TRBJ2-6 TRBV14 CASSLGAGWYSGANVLTF
TRBJ2-2 TRBV28 CASSSGLAGIELWELFF
TRBJ2-3 TRBV2 CASSAPPVGATDTQYF
TRBJ2-1 TRBV5-1 CASSSWGGSEQFF
TRBJ2-7 TRBV7-2 CASNYGQAYEQYF
TRBJ2-1 TRBV5-1 CASSLPGGEQFF
TRBJ1-2 TRBV27 CASSYSDRGGGYTF
TRBJ2-2 TRBV2 CASSYEAGELFF
TRBJ1-1 TRBV5-6 CASSLMLWGKVSRNTEAFF
TRBJ1-6 TRBV27 CASSLSGLNSPLHF
TRBJ1-6 TRBV7-9 CASSLERFNSPLHF
TRBJ2-3 TRBV5-6 CASSSPGQGANTQYF
TRBJ1-6 TRBV28 CASSSPGQGAGSPLHF
TRBJ1-1 TRBV7-8 CASSLAGTGYEAFF
TRBJ2-2 TRBV5-1 CASSQQKVNTGELFF
TRBJ2-1 TRBV28 CASSETRQGGGEQFF
TRBJ2-5 TRBV18 CASSPKSETQYF
TRBJ2-3 TRBV7-9 CASSSTGASTDTQYF